This TCR beta chain was observed in a study of pediatric ulcerative colitis. Whole-study results and caveats: No controls had the two rectal clonotypes shared by ulcerative colitis patients. Blood-rectal clonal overlap within each person was significantly higher in ulcerative colitis patients than controls. This repertoire reflects total lymphocytes rather than subpopulations like regulatory T cells.

Sequencing was at survey level. Sequencing used immunoSEQ multiplex PCR; TCRdb keeps in-frame clones, though not all of them. The sample shows approximately 60,000 clones, 85% to 90% of them seen only once. About this clone: Antigen specificity is unknown.

Per germline, CDR1 LNHDA and CDR2 SQIVND (reference sequence). The CDR3 is 17 amino acids. V gave up 3 bases and J gave up 3 bases; unmatched junction bases: 10. The clonotype was recovered from a boy between 10 and 17 years old with severe ulcerative colitis. The specimen was blood. J is TRBJ2-3 and V is TRBV19; 9 bases are a match to TRBD1. The CDR3 sequence: CASSIVHGDRVTDTQYF. The CDR3 nucleotides are TGTGCCAGTAGTATTGTCCATGGGGACAGGGTGACAGATACGCAGTATTTT.